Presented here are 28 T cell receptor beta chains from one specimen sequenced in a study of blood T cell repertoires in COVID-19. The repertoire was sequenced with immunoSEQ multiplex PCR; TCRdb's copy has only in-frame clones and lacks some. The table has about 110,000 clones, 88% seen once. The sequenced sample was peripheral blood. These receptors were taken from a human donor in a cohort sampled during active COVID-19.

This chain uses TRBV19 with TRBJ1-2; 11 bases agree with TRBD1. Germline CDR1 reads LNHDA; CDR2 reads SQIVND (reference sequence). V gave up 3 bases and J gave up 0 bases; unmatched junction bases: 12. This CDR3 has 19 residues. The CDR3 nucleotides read TGTGCCAGTAGTATTTCCCCAGGACAGGGGGCGAGAGCTAACTATGGCTACACCTTC. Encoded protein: CASSISPGQGARANYGYTF.

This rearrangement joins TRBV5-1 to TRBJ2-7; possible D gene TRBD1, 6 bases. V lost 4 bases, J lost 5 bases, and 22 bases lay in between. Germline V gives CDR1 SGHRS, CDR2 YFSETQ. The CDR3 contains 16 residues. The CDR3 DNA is TGCGCCAGCAGCCCCTGGACAGCACAACCATCCGACGAGCAGTACTTC. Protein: CASSPWTAQPSDEQYF.

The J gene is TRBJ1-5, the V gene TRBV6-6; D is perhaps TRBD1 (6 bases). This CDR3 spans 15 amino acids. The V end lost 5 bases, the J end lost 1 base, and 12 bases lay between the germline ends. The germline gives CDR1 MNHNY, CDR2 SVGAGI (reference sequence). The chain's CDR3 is CASSRLGQSNQPQHF. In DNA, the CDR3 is TGTGCCAGCAGTAGGTTAGGACAGAGCAATCAGCCCCAGCATTTT.

The CDR3 DNA reads TGCAGCGGACAGGGTTGGGCCGGGGAGCTGTTTTTT. Translating gives CSGQGWAGELFF. This sequence joins TRBV29-1 and TRBJ2-2; TRBD1 matches at 7 bases. CDR1 is SQVTM, CDR2 ANQGSEA, per germline. Losses at the gene ends were 7 bases for V and 6 bases for J; bases not matched to a gene: 5. This CDR3 contains 12 residues.

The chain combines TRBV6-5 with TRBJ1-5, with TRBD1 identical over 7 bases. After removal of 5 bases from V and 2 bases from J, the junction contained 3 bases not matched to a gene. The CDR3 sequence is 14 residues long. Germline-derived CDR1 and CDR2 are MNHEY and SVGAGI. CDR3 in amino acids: CASSSTGGNQPQHF. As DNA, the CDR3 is TGTGCCAGCAGTAGTACAGGGGGCAATCAGCCCCAGCATTTT.

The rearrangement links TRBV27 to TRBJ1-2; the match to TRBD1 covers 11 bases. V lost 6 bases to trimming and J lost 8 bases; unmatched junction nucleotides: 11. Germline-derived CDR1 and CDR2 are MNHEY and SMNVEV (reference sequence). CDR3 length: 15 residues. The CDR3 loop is CASSSGDRGYRGYTF. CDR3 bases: TGTGCCAGCAGCTCAGGGGACAGGGGGTATCGAGGCTACACCTTC.

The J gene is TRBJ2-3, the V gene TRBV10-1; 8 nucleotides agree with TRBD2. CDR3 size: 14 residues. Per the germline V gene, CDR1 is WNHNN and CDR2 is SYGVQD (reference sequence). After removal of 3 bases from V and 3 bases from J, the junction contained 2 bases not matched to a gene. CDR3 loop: CASSDPGGTDTQYF. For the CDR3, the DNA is TGCGCCAGCAGTGACCCGGGAGGGACAGATACGCAGTATTTT.

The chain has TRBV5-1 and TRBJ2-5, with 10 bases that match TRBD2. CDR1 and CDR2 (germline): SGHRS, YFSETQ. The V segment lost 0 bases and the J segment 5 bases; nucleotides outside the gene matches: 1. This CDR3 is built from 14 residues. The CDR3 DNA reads TGCGCCAGCAGCTTGGCTAGCGGGAGTGAGACCCAGTACTTC. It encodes CASSLASGSETQYF. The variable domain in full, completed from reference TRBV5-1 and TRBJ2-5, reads KAGVTQTPRYLIKTRGQQVTLSCSPISGHRSVSWYQQTPGQGLQFLFEYFSETQRNKGNFPGRFSGRQFSNSRSEMNVSTLELGDSALYLCASSLASGSETQYFGPGTRLLVL.

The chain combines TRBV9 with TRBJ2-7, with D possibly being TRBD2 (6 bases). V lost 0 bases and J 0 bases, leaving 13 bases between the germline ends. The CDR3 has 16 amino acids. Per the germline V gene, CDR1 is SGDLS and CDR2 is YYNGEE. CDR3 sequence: CASSVGGTSGSYEQYF. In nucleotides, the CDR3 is TGTGCCAGCAGCGTAGGAGGGACTTCCGGCTCCTACGAGCAGTACTTC.

The CDR3 nucleotides are TGCGCCAGCAGTGGCACGGAGATGGATGGCTACACCTTC. The encoded protein is CASSGTEMDGYTF. The chain couples TRBV10-1 to TRBJ1-2; no clear D gene. CDR3 size: 13 residues. Germline V gives CDR1 WNHNN, CDR2 SYGVQD (reference sequence). V lost 4 bases, J lost 6 bases, and 12 bases lay in between.

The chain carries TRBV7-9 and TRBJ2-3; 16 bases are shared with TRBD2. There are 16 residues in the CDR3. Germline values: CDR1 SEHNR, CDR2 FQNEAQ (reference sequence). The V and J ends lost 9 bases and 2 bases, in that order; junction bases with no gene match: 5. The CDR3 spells CASSGTSGGATDTQYF. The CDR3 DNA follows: TGTGCCAGTTCCGGGACTAGCGGGGGGGCCACAGATACGCAGTATTTT.

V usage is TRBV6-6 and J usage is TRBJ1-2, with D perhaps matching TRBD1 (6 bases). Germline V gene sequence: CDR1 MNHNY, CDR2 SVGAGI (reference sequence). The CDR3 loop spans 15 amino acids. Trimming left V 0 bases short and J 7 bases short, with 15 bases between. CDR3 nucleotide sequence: TGTGCCAGCAGTTACTCGACAGGTTCTGGGGGTGGCTACACCTTC. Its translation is CASSYSTGSGGGYTF.

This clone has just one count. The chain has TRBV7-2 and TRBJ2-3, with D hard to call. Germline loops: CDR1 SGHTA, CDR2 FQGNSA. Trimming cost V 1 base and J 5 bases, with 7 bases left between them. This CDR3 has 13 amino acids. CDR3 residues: CASSLVYGDTQYF. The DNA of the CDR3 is TGTGCCAGCAGCTTAGTGTACGGAGATACGCAGTATTTT.

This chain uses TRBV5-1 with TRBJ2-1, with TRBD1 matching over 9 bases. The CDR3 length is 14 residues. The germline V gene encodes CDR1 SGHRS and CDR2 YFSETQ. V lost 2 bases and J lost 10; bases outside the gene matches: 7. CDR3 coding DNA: TGCGCCAGCAGCTTCGGACAGGGGATCAGGGAGCAGTTCTTC. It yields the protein CASSFGQGIREQFF.

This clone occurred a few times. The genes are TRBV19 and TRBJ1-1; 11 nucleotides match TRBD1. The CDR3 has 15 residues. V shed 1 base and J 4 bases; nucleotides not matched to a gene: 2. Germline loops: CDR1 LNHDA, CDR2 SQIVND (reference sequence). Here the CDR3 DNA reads TGTGCCAGTAGTATAGGGGGGACAGGGGGCACTGAAGCTTTCTTT. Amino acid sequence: CASSIGGTGGTEAFF.

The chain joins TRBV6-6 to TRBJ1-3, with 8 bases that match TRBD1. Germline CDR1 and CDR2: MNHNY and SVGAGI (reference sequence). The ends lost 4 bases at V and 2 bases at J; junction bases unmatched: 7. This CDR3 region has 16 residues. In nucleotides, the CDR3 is TGTGCCAGCAGTTCCCTCCAGGGGGCTACTGGAAACACCATATATTTT. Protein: CASSSLQGATGNTIYF.

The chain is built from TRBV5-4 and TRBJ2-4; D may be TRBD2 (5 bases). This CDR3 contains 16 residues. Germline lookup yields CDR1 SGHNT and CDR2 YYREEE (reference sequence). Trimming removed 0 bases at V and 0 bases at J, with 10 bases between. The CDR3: CASSLAGGLAKNIQYF. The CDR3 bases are TGTGCCAGCAGCTTGGCAGGCGGACTAGCCAAAAACATTCAGTACTTC.

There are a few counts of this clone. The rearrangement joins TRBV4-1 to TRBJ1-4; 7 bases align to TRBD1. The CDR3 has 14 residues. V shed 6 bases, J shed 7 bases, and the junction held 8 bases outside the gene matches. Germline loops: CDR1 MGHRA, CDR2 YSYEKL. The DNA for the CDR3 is TGCGCCAGCAGTTCCGGACAGGTTTCTGAAAAACTGTTTTTT. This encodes CASSSGQVSEKLFF.

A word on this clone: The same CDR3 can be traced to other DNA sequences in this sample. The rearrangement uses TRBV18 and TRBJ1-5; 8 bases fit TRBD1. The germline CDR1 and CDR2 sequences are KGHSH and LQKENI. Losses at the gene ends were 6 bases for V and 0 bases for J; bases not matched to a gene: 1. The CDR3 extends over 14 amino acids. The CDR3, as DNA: TGTGCCAGCTCCGGGACAGGTAGCAATCAGCCCCAGCATTTT. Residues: CASSGTGSNQPQHF.

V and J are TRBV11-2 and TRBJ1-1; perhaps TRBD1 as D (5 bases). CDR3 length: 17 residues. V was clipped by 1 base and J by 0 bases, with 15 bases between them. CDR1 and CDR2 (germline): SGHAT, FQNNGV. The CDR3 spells CASSLVGLPLMNTEAFF. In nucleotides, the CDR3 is TGTGCCAGCAGCTTAGTGGGGCTCCCCCTTATGAACACTGAAGCTTTCTTT.

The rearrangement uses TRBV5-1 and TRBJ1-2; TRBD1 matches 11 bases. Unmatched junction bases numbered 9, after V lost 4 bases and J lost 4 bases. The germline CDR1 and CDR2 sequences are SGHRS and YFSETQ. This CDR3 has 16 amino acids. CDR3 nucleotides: TGCGCCAGCAGCCTAGGACAGGGGGCGCAAGGCTATGGCTACACCTTC. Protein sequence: CASSLGQGAQGYGYTF.

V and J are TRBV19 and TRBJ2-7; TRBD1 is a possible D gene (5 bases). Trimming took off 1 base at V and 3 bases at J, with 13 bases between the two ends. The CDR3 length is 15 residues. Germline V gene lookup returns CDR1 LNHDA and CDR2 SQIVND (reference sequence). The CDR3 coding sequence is TGTGCCAGTAGTATAGGGGCAGGGCCCCTCTACGAGCAGTACTTC. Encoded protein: CASSIGAGPLYEQYF.

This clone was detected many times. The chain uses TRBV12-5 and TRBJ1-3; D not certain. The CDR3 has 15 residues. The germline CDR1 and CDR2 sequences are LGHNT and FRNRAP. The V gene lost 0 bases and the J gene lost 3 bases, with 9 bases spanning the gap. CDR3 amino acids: CASGLVQSGGNTIYF. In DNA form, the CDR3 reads TGTGCTAGTGGTTTGGTTCAGTCTGGTGGAAACACCATATATTTT.

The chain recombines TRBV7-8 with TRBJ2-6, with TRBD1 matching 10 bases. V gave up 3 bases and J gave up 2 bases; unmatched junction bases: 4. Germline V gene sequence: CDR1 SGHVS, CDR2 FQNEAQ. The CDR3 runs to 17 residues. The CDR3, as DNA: TGTGCCAGCAGCTTGACAGGGGGCGTGGCTGGGGCCAACGTCCTGACTTTC. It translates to CASSLTGGVAGANVLTF.

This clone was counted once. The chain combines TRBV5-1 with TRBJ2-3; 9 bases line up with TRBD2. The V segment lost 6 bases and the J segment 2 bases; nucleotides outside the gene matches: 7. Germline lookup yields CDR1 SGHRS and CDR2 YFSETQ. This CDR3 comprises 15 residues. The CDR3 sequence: CASTSSGGLTDTQYF. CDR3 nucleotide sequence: TGCGCCAGCACCTCCAGCGGGGGGCTCACAGATACGCAGTATTTT.

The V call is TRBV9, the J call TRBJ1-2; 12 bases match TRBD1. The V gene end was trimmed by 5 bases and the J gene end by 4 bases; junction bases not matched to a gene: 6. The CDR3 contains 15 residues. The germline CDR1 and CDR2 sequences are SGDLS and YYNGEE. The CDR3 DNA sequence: TGTGCCAGCAGTGTATCGGGACAGGGGGCCTATGGCTACACCTTC. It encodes CASSVSGQGAYGYTF. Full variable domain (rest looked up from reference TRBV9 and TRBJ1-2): DSGVTQTPKHLITATGQRVTLRCSPRSGDLSVYWYQQSLDQGLQFLIQYYNGEERAKGNILERFSAQQFPDLHSELNLSSLELGDSALYFCASSVSGQGAYGYTFGSGTRLTVV.

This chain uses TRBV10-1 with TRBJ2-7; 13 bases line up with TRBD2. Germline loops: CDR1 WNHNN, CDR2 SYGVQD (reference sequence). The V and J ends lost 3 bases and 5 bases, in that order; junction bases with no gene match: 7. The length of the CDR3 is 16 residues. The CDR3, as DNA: TGCGCCAGCAGTGACCACCGGACTAGCGGGAGCCACGAGCAGTACTTC. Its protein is CASSDHRTSGSHEQYF.

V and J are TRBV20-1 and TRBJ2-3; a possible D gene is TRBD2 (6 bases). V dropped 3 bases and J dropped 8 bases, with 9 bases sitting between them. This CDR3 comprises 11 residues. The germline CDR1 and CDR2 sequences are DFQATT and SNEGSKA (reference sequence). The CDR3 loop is CSASRGGTQYF. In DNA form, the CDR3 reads TGCAGTGCTAGTCGGGGAGGTACGCAGTATTTT.